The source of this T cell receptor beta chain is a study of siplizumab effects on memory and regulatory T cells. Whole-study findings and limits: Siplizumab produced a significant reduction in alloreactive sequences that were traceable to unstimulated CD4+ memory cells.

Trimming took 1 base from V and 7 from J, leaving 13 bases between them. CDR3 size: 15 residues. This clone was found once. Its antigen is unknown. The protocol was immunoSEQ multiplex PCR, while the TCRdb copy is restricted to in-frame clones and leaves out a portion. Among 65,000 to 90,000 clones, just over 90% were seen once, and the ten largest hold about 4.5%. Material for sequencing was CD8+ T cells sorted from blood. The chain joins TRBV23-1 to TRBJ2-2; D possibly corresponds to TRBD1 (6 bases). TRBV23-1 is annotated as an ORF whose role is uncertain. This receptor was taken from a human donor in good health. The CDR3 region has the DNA TGCGCCAGCAGTCAATTGCCAGGGGATTGCGGGGAGCTGTTTTTT. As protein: CASSQLPGDCGELFF.